This record covers a single T cell receptor (beta chain). Authors' data handling: Using reference gene primer amplification, nucleated cell counts were estimated. TCRdb keeps only in-frame clones here, not all; method: immunoSEQ multiplex PCR. V, J and clone size derive from that table, while D and trimming were established from the DNA sequence. The sample lists some 90,000 clones, 65% to 85% seen once, with around 4.5% in the top ten. This sample was included in a study of blood T cell repertoires in COVID-19. Turning to the study itself: From the United States, Italy and Spain came samples of acute and convalescent COVID-19. The cDNA or gDNA used as material had been derived from T cells, B-cell-depleted T cells, or PBMCs.

The junction had 5 bases not matched to a gene; V was cut back by 8 bases and J by 4 bases. The CDR3 contains 13 residues. Germline CDR1 is MNHEY and CDR2 is SVGAGI. The source of this sequence is a man in his 60s with acute or convalescent COVID-19. The sequenced sample consisted of peripheral blood. The rearrangement uses TRBV6-5 and TRBJ2-1, with TRBD2 matching over 7 bases. CDR3 sequence (DNA): TGTGCCAGCCACGCGGGGGTTTACAATGAGCAGTTCTTC. It translates to CASHAGVYNEQFF.